These T cell receptor beta chains were read from a single sample in a study of cytomegalovirus exposure and HLA in healthy donors. Here immunoSEQ multiplex PCR was the method, and the copy in TCRdb shows in-frame clones only, minus some. There are fewer than 150,000 clones in the sample; about 80% occur only once, and approximately 31% lies in the top ten. The specimen was PBMCs. Source of these receptors: a man in his fifties or sixties in good health and CMV-seropositive. The CDR3 runs from the conserved cysteine through the conserved F or W. The D gene is left open where the match is weak. Size tells how often a clone was seen (once, few, many) or the class of an expanded clone, and some rows leave it out.

V gene	J gene	D gene	clone size	CDR3 DNA	CDR3 protein
TRBV9	TRBJ2-7	.	.	TGTGCCAGCAGCCAGACAGAGAACTCCTACGAGCAGTACTTC	CASSQTENSYEQYF
TRBV19	TRBJ1-1	TRBD1	.	TGTGCCAGTACCAGGACAGGGGGCACTGAAGCTTTCTTT	CASTRTGGTEAFF
TRBV18	TRBJ1-5	.	few	TGTGCCAGCTCACCAGTCAGGACAGATCTCGGTCAGCCCCAGCATTTT	CASSPVRTDLGQPQHF
TRBV6-6	TRBJ2-3	TRBD2	.	TGTGCCAGCAGTCGACCGGGACTAGCGTCAGATACGCAGTATTTT	CASSRPGLASDTQYF
TRBV11-2	TRBJ1-1	.	.	TGTGCCAGCAGCCCCCTACGGGGGTTTGGTACTGAAGCTTTCTTT	CASSPLRGFGTEAFF
TRBV6-1	TRBJ2-7	TRBD2	.	TGTGCCAGCAGTGGGGGGGGGTACGAGCAGTACTTC	CASSGGGYEQYF
TRBV5-1	TRBJ2-1	TRBD2	.	TGCGCCAGCAGCCAGGGACTAGCGGGGTCCTACAATGAGCAGTTCTTC	CASSQGLAGSYNEQFF
TRBV5-1	TRBJ2-3	TRBD2	once	TGCGCCAGCAGCTTGAGACTAGCGGGGAAGGCGGATACGCAGTATTTT	CASSLRLAGKADTQYF
TRBV28	TRBJ1-2	TRBD1	.	TGTGCCAGCAGGAGGACAGGGGGATCGCTTAATGGCTACACCTTC	CASRRTGGSLNGYTF
TRBV19	TRBJ1-1	.	few	TGTGCCAGTAGCCCCTCTTGGGCACGAGTCAACACTGAAGCTTTCTTT	CASSPSWARVNTEAFF
TRBV5-1	TRBJ2-1	TRBD2	few	TGCGCCAGCAGCTTCAGCGGGAGTTCCTACAATGAGCAGTTCTTC	CASSFSGSSYNEQFF
TRBV7-7	TRBJ2-7	.	.	TGTGCTAGCAGCCTCTCGCCGTCCTACGAGCAGTACTTC	CASSLSPSYEQYF
TRBV5-1	TRBJ1-6	.	.	TGCGCCAGCAGCCTCTCAGGTGGTCCCTCCTATAATTCACCCCTCCACTTT	CASSLSGGPSYNSPLHF
TRBV5-1	TRBJ1-1	.	once	TGCGCCAGCAGCATCCACATGAACACTGAAGCTTTCTTT	CASSIHMNTEAFF
TRBV6-5	TRBJ1-2	TRBD1	.	TGTGCCAGCAGTGAGACAGGGCAAAAGTATGGCTACACCTTC	CASSETGQKYGYTF
TRBV30	TRBJ1-4	TRBD1	.	TGTGCCTGGAGCGAACCGTACAGGGGGCCTAGGGAAAAACTGTTTTTT	CAWSEPYRGPREKLFF
TRBV5-1	TRBJ2-7	.	.	TGCGCCAGCAGCGTAGGGACTCCGACTCTCTACGAGCAGTACTTC	CASSVGTPTLYEQYF
TRBV7-2	TRBJ2-2	.	.	TGTGCCAGCAGCTTAGACAGGAACACCGGGGAGCTGTTTTTT	CASSLDRNTGELFF
TRBV11-3	TRBJ2-1	TRBD2	.	TGTGCCAGCAGCCCAGCCGGGACTAACTACAATGAGCAGTTCTTC	CASSPAGTNYNEQFF
TRBV15	TRBJ1-4	.	once	TGTGCCACCAGCACCGTCCAGGGTTCAACTAATGAAAAACTGTTTTTT	CATSTVQGSTNEKLFF
TRBV5-4	TRBJ1-1	.	.	TGTGCCAGCAGGTCCCGGGAGCCCGCCGAAGCTTTCTTT	CASRSREPAEAFF
TRBV18	TRBJ2-5	TRBD2	.	TGTGCCAGCTCACCAATTTCGGCGGGAGGGCCTTGGGAGACCCAGTACTTC	CASSPISAGGPWETQYF
TRBV30	TRBJ2-2	.	.	TGTGCCTGGAGTCCTTATAGCGGCCTCACCGGGGAGCTGTTTTTT	CAWSPYSGLTGELFF
TRBV25-1	TRBJ1-2	TRBD1	.	TGTGCCAGCAGTGGGGACAGTGGCTATGGCTACACCTTC	CASSGDSGYGYTF
TRBV19	TRBJ2-3	TRBD1	.	TGTGCCAGTAACCACCGGGACAGGGGCACAGATACGCAGTATTTT	CASNHRDRGTDTQYF
TRBV10-2	TRBJ2-3	TRBD1	.	TGCGCCAGCAGTCCGGACAGGGTTGGCACAGATACGCAGTATTTT	CASSPDRVGTDTQYF
TRBV19	TRBJ2-1	TRBD1	.	TGTGCCAGTAGTCTGGGGACAGGGTCCGATGAGCAGTTCTTC	CASSLGTGSDEQFF
TRBV6-5	TRBJ1-1	.	.	TGTGCCAGCAGGCCCAGGTTGGGCAGCAGCACTGAAGCTTTCTTT	CASRPRLGSSTEAFF
TRBV5-1	TRBJ1-5	.	.	TGCGCCAGCAGCTTGGGCTCGCGTCAGCCCCAGCATTTT	CASSLGSRQPQHF
TRBV7-2	TRBJ2-5	.	.	TGTGCCAGCAGCTTAGTATCTTCCGGGAAGTGGGAGACCCAGTACTTC	CASSLVSSGKWETQYF
TRBV7-2	TRBJ2-7	TRBD1	.	TGTGCCAGCAGCTTTTGGACAGGCACCTACGAGCAGTACTTC	CASSFWTGTYEQYF
TRBV28	TRBJ2-1	TRBD2	.	TGTGCCACAGTCTCTTGGCGGGAGTCCAATGAGCAGTTCTTC	CATVSWRESNEQFF
TRBV28	TRBJ1-2	.	few	TGTGCCAGCAGTTTGTCCAGGGTGCAGGGCTACACCTTC	CASSLSRVQGYTF
TRBV7-9	TRBJ2-7	.	.	TGTGCCAGCAGCTTACCAGGCGCGGGTTCCTACGAGCAGTACTTC	CASSLPGAGSYEQYF
TRBV5-1	TRBJ2-2	.	once	TGCGCCAGCAGCTTGGCCAGGGGCAGCACCGGGGAGCTGTTTTTT	CASSLARGSTGELFF
TRBV19	TRBJ1-2	.	.	TGTGCCAGTAGATATGGGCAGGGAAACTATGGCTACACCTTC	CASRYGQGNYGYTF
TRBV10-1	TRBJ2-7	TRBD1	.	TGCGCCAGCAGTGAGGGGGGACAGGTCGGCGAGCAGTACTTC	CASSEGGQVGEQYF
TRBV5-1	TRBJ1-2	TRBD1	few	TGCGCCAGCAGCGTCCGGGACAGCTATGGCTACACCTTC	CASSVRDSYGYTF
TRBV27	TRBJ2-7	TRBD1	few	TGTGCCAGCAGTTTATCCAGGGGGCCCTGGGAGCAGTACTTC	CASSLSRGPWEQYF
TRBV5-8	TRBJ2-5	TRBD1	.	TGTGCCAGCAGCGCCCTGACAGGGGGCCTAGAGACCCAGTACTTC	CASSALTGGLETQYF
TRBV28	TRBJ2-7	TRBD1	.	TGTGCCAGCAGTCGACCGGGACAGGACCACGAGCAGTACTTC	CASSRPGQDHEQYF
TRBV2	TRBJ1-6	.	few	TGTGCCAGCAGTGCACAGAATAATTCACCCCTCCACTTT	CASSAQNNSPLHF
TRBV15	TRBJ2-4	.	.	TGTGCCACCAGCAGCGGGGTTGTGGGAAACATTCAGTACTTC	CATSSGVVGNIQYF
TRBV28	TRBJ2-7	.	.	TGTGCCAGCCGCCGACAGGCCTTCTACGAGCAGTACTTC	CASRRQAFYEQYF
TRBV5-4	TRBJ2-6	.	.	TGTGCCAGCAGCCCCGGTACTGGGCCGGGGGCCAACGTCCTGACTTTC	CASSPGTGPGANVLTF
TRBV7-9	TRBJ1-1	.	.	TGTTCCAGCAGCTTATTGGGGGCAGGAGCTGAAGCTTTCTTT	CSSSLLGAGAEAFF
TRBV2	TRBJ1-5	.	.	TGTGCCAGCAGTTATACAGGGATGGGGCAGCCCCAGCATTTT	CASSYTGMGQPQHF
TRBV6-1	TRBJ2-1	.	once	TGTGCCAGCAAGTGGGCAGTTTACAATGAGCAGTTCTTC	CASKWAVYNEQFF
TRBV7-6	TRBJ2-2	.	.	TGTGCCAGCAGCTTACGGACTTCGAACACCGGGGAGCTGTTTTTT	CASSLRTSNTGELFF
TRBV27	TRBJ2-2	.	once	TGTGCCAGCAGTTGGACAGAGAACACCGGGGAGCTGTTTTTT	CASSWTENTGELFF